This is a list of T cell receptor beta chains from one sample in a study of blood T cell repertoires in COVID-19. Repertoires were generated with immunoSEQ multiplex PCR, while TCRdb's copy carries only in-frame clones and drops some. The data contain some 320,000 clones, around 90% of them seen just once; the ten biggest clones take up roughly 2.6%. The sample consisted of PBMCs or T cells enriched from blood (not recorded which). Every receptor here comes from a man aged 55 to 70 who had recovered from COVID-19. CDR3s include the opening cysteine and the closing phenylalanine or tryptophan. A D gene is named only where the DNA matches it firmly. A row's size may be missing; if present it is once, few, many or a size class.

clone_size: -
v_call: TRBV7-9
j_call: TRBJ2-5
d_call: -
cdr3_nt: TGTGCCAGCAGCTTCGGGCGGGGAGTTAAAGAGACCCAGTACTTC
cdr3_aa: CASSFGRGVKETQYF

clone_size: -
v_call: TRBV5-1
j_call: TRBJ1-1
d_call: -
cdr3_nt: TGCGCCAGCAGCCCTACGTCCGGGTACACTGAAGCTTTCTTT
cdr3_aa: CASSPTSGYTEAFF

clone_size: once
v_call: TRBV9
j_call: TRBJ2-2
d_call: TRBD2
cdr3_nt: TGTGCCAGCAGCCCTCGGGCAGGGGGACTAGCGACGGCCGGGGAGCTGTTTTTT
cdr3_aa: CASSPRAGGLATAGELFF

clone_size: -
v_call: TRBV29-1
j_call: TRBJ2-1
d_call: TRBD2
cdr3_nt: TGCAGCGTTGCCAGGGGGTTCGCTAGCGGGAGGGTAGGCGAGCAGTTCTTC
cdr3_aa: CSVARGFASGRVGEQFF

clone_size: once
v_call: TRBV15
j_call: TRBJ1-2
d_call: TRBD1
cdr3_nt: TGTGCCACCAGCAGAGAGACAGGGGCACGCTATGTCTACACCTTC
cdr3_aa: CATSRETGARYVYTF

clone_size: -
v_call: TRBV11-3
j_call: TRBJ2-3
d_call: -
cdr3_nt: TGTGCCACCGAGGAGGGCCCAGATACGCAGTATTTT
cdr3_aa: CATEEGPDTQYF

clone_size: once
v_call: TRBV13
j_call: TRBJ2-7
d_call: -
cdr3_nt: TGTGCCAGCAGCTGGGGACTGTCCTACGAGCAGTACTTC
cdr3_aa: CASSWGLSYEQYF

clone_size: -
v_call: TRBV7-9
j_call: TRBJ1-4
d_call: -
cdr3_nt: TGTGCCAGCAGCTTACCCCCTGAGGCAACTAATGAAAAACTGTTTTTT
cdr3_aa: CASSLPPEATNEKLFF

clone_size: once
v_call: TRBV5-1
j_call: TRBJ1-1
d_call: TRBD1
cdr3_nt: TGCGCCAGCAGCTTGACAGGGGCGAACACTGAAGCTTTCTTT
cdr3_aa: CASSLTGANTEAFF

clone_size: -
v_call: TRBV5-1
j_call: TRBJ1-3
d_call: -
cdr3_nt: TGCGCCAGCAGCTCGGGCCACACAGGGACTGGAAACACCATATATTTT
cdr3_aa: CASSSGHTGTGNTIYF

clone_size: once
v_call: TRBV6-6
j_call: TRBJ1-5
d_call: TRBD1
cdr3_nt: TGTGCCAGCAGTCCAACCGCGGGGACAGGGGGCGTTCAGCCCCAGCATTTT
cdr3_aa: CASSPTAGTGGVQPQHF

clone_size: -
v_call: TRBV5-1
j_call: TRBJ2-1
d_call: -
cdr3_nt: TGCGCCAGCAGCTTGGTCGGGTACAATGAGCAGTTCTTC
cdr3_aa: CASSLVGYNEQFF

clone_size: once
v_call: TRBV2
j_call: TRBJ2-7
d_call: -
cdr3_nt: TGTGCCAGCAGTTCCCACAGATACGAGCAGTACTTC
cdr3_aa: CASSSHRYEQYF

clone_size: -
v_call: TRBV18
j_call: TRBJ1-2
d_call: -
cdr3_nt: TGTGCCAGCTCTGCGGGGGGGGACTATGGCTACACCTTC
cdr3_aa: CASSAGGDYGYTF

clone_size: -
v_call: TRBV24-1
j_call: TRBJ2-1
d_call: -
cdr3_nt: TGTGCCACCAGTGACCCACTCGGACTGGACAATGAGCAGTTCTTC
cdr3_aa: CATSDPLGLDNEQFF

clone_size: -
v_call: TRBV5-5
j_call: TRBJ2-2
d_call: -
cdr3_nt: TGTGCCAGCAGACAAGATCCTCTCGGGGAGCTGTTTTTT
cdr3_aa: CASRQDPLGELFF

clone_size: -
v_call: TRBV4-3
j_call: TRBJ2-1
d_call: -
cdr3_nt: TGCGCCAGCAGCCAAGATCGGTGGGGGGACTTCTCCTACAATGAGCAGTTCTTC
cdr3_aa: CASSQDRWGDFSYNEQFF

clone_size: once
v_call: TRBV7-3
j_call: TRBJ2-2
d_call: -
cdr3_nt: TGCGCCAGCAGCTTAACAACTACCGGGGAGCTGTTTTTT
cdr3_aa: CASSLTTTGELFF

clone_size: few
v_call: TRBV3-1/TRBV3-2
j_call: TRBJ1-4
d_call: -
cdr3_nt: TGTGCCAGCACCCAAAGTGGGGCCGCAGAAAAACTGTTTTTT
cdr3_aa: CASTQSGAAEKLFF

clone_size: -
v_call: TRBV24-1
j_call: TRBJ2-7
d_call: -
cdr3_nt: TGTGCCACCAGTGATTTAGGACGGGGAGAGCAGTACTTC
cdr3_aa: CATSDLGRGEQYF

clone_size: -
v_call: TRBV7-2
j_call: TRBJ2-1
d_call: -
cdr3_nt: TGTGCCAGCAGCTTTAATGGACTGCGTTTGGGTGAGCAGTTCTTC
cdr3_aa: CASSFNGLRLGEQFF

clone_size: -
v_call: TRBV6-2/TRBV6-3
j_call: TRBJ1-4
d_call: -
cdr3_nt: TGTGCCAGCAGACCTCCGACGGAGCCTAATGAAAAACTGTTTTTT
cdr3_aa: CASRPPTEPNEKLFF

clone_size: once
v_call: TRBV9
j_call: TRBJ1-6
d_call: -
cdr3_nt: TGTGCCAGCAGCGCAACAGGTGATTCACCCCTCCACTTT
cdr3_aa: CASSATGDSPLHF

clone_size: -
v_call: TRBV15
j_call: TRBJ2-2
d_call: -
cdr3_nt: TGTGCCACCAGCAGAGCCCCTTTCCTTACGAACACCGGGGAGCTGTTTTTT
cdr3_aa: CATSRAPFLTNTGELFF

clone_size: once
v_call: TRBV28
j_call: TRBJ1-2
d_call: -
cdr3_nt: TGTGCCAGCAGTTCAACAGGGAGAGGCTATGGCTACACCTTC
cdr3_aa: CASSSTGRGYGYTF

clone_size: -
v_call: TRBV9
j_call: TRBJ1-1
d_call: TRBD1
cdr3_nt: TGTGCCAGCAGCATATCAGGACAGGGCGGCACTGAAGCTTTCTTT
cdr3_aa: CASSISGQGGTEAFF

clone_size: -
v_call: TRBV6-5
j_call: TRBJ1-2
d_call: TRBD1
cdr3_nt: TGTGCCAGCAGTAGGGACAGAGGCTATGGCTACACCTTC
cdr3_aa: CASSRDRGYGYTF

clone_size: -
v_call: TRBV7-9
j_call: TRBJ1-1
d_call: TRBD1
cdr3_nt: TGTGCCAGCAGCCCCGAAAGGGGGCTGGGCACTGAAGCTTTCTTT
cdr3_aa: CASSPERGLGTEAFF

clone_size: -
v_call: TRBV6-2/TRBV6-3
j_call: TRBJ1-5
d_call: -
cdr3_nt: TGTGCCAGCAGTTCGCACAGGGCTCTTCAGCCCCAGCATTTT
cdr3_aa: CASSSHRALQPQHF

clone_size: -
v_call: TRBV6-4
j_call: TRBJ1-2
d_call: -
cdr3_nt: TGTGCCAGCAGACCGACAGGAAGGGGCTACACCTTC
cdr3_aa: CASRPTGRGYTF

clone_size: -
v_call: TRBV7-6
j_call: TRBJ1-6
d_call: -
cdr3_nt: TGTGCCAGCAGCCTCCGGCAGGGAGGTAATTCACCCCTCCACTTT
cdr3_aa: CASSLRQGGNSPLHF

clone_size: -
v_call: TRBV7-8
j_call: TRBJ2-7
d_call: TRBD2
cdr3_nt: TGTGCCAGCAGCTTACTAGCGGGAGACTCCTACGAGCAGTACTTC
cdr3_aa: CASSLLAGDSYEQYF

clone_size: -
v_call: TRBV11-3
j_call: TRBJ1-2
d_call: -
cdr3_nt: TGTGCCAGCAGCTTAGGAGGGGGTGGTTATGGCTACACCTTC
cdr3_aa: CASSLGGGGYGYTF

clone_size: -
v_call: TRBV11-2
j_call: TRBJ2-1
d_call: TRBD2
cdr3_nt: TGTGCCAGCAGCTTCGAGCGGGGGGGCCGGGAGTTCTTC
cdr3_aa: CASSFERGGREFF

clone_size: -
v_call: TRBV25-1
j_call: TRBJ2-3
d_call: TRBD2
cdr3_nt: TGTGCCAGCAGTGACCGGACTAGCGGACACACAGATACGCAGTATTTT
cdr3_aa: CASSDRTSGHTDTQYF

clone_size: few
v_call: TRBV3-1/TRBV3-2
j_call: TRBJ2-5
d_call: TRBD2
cdr3_nt: TGTGCCAGCAGCCAAGGCGGGGGGGTGGCCCAGTACTTC
cdr3_aa: CASSQGGGVAQYF

clone_size: -
v_call: TRBV3-1/TRBV3-2
j_call: TRBJ2-5
d_call: -
cdr3_nt: TGTGCCAGCAGCCCGGCGGGAATATTGCGGGAGACCCAGTACTTC
cdr3_aa: CASSPAGILRETQYF

clone_size: few
v_call: TRBV13
j_call: TRBJ2-7
d_call: TRBD2
cdr3_nt: TGTGCCAGCAGCTCCGGGGGACTAGCGGGACGGGGCTCCTACGAGCAGTACTTC
cdr3_aa: CASSSGGLAGRGSYEQYF

clone_size: -
v_call: TRBV28
j_call: TRBJ1-2
d_call: -
cdr3_nt: TGTGCCGTGCTCCTGGCAGGGAGGCGTGGCTACACCTTC
cdr3_aa: CAVLLAGRRGYTF

clone_size: -
v_call: TRBV6-5
j_call: TRBJ2-7
d_call: -
cdr3_nt: TGTGCCAGCAGAGAGGGGCTAGCGCCAGGCTACGAGCAGTACTTC
cdr3_aa: CASREGLAPGYEQYF

clone_size: -
v_call: TRBV4-1
j_call: TRBJ2-1
d_call: TRBD2
cdr3_nt: TGCGCCAGCAGCCCTAGCGGGGGAAGCTCCTACAATGAGCAGTTCTTC
cdr3_aa: CASSPSGGSSYNEQFF

clone_size: -
v_call: TRBV15
j_call: TRBJ2-7
d_call: -
cdr3_nt: TGTGCCACCAGCAGCGGCAGGGAGGAGGCCTACGAGCAGTACTTC
cdr3_aa: CATSSGREEAYEQYF

clone_size: -
v_call: TRBV11-3
j_call: TRBJ2-2
d_call: TRBD1
cdr3_nt: TGTGCCAGCAGCTCAGGGACAGGGTTGGGCACCGGGGAGCTGTTTTTT
cdr3_aa: CASSSGTGLGTGELFF

clone_size: -
v_call: TRBV5-1
j_call: TRBJ1-1
d_call: -
cdr3_nt: TGCGCCAGCAGCACCGAGGGAGTTGAGGTCGCTGAAGCTTTCTTT
cdr3_aa: CASSTEGVEVAEAFF

clone_size: -
v_call: TRBV6-5
j_call: TRBJ1-1
d_call: -
cdr3_nt: TGTGCCAGCAGTCAGCCGGCCGGGTTCACTGAAGCTTTCTTT
cdr3_aa: CASSQPAGFTEAFF

clone_size: -
v_call: TRBV30
j_call: TRBJ1-1
d_call: -
cdr3_nt: TGTGCCTGGAGTAACAACATGAACACTGAAGCTTTCTTT
cdr3_aa: CAWSNNMNTEAFF

clone_size: -
v_call: TRBV12-3/TRBV12-4
j_call: TRBJ2-4
d_call: TRBD1
cdr3_nt: TGTGCCAGCAGGGGGACAGGGGGAAACATTCAGTACTTC
cdr3_aa: CASRGTGGNIQYF

clone_size: -
v_call: TRBV3-1/TRBV3-2
j_call: TRBJ2-1
d_call: TRBD2
cdr3_nt: TGTGCCAGCAGCCAACACCACGACTCAAGCGGGAGTGCGTACAATGAGCAGTTCTTC
cdr3_aa: CASSQHHDSSGSAYNEQFF

clone_size: -
v_call: TRBV28
j_call: TRBJ1-6
d_call: TRBD1
cdr3_nt: TGTGCCAGCAGCCGATGGACAGGGTTGAATTCACCCCTCCACTTT
cdr3_aa: CASSRWTGLNSPLHF

clone_size: -
v_call: TRBV19
j_call: TRBJ1-3
d_call: -
cdr3_nt: TGTGCCAGTAGCCTTCTCGCCGGGACATTAAGTGGAAACACCATATATTTT
cdr3_aa: CASSLLAGTLSGNTIYF

clone_size: -
v_call: TRBV5-1
j_call: TRBJ2-3
d_call: TRBD2
cdr3_nt: TGCGCCAGCAGCTTGGTGTCTAGCGGGGGGGCGACAGATACGCAGTATTTT
cdr3_aa: CASSLVSSGGATDTQYF

clone_size: once
v_call: TRBV7-9
j_call: TRBJ2-5
d_call: TRBD2
cdr3_nt: TGTGCCAGCAGCTCCCTCCGCCTAGCGGGAGAGACCCAGTACTTC
cdr3_aa: CASSSLRLAGETQYF

clone_size: -
v_call: TRBV5-4
j_call: TRBJ2-7
d_call: -
cdr3_nt: TGTGCCAGCAGCCTAGGGACTTCCACCTTCCTCAACGAGCAGTACTTC
cdr3_aa: CASSLGTSTFLNEQYF

clone_size: -
v_call: TRBV27
j_call: TRBJ2-7
d_call: -
cdr3_nt: TGTGCCAGCAGCTGGGGGACACCTAGCTCCTACGAGCAGTACTTC
cdr3_aa: CASSWGTPSSYEQYF